This paragraph reports one T cell receptor beta chain. Its antigen is currently unknown. CDR1 and CDR2 from the germline V gene are SGHDT and YYEEEE. Trimming cost V 4 bases and J 3 bases, with 14 bases left between them. The CDR3 has 15 residues. The sample belongs to a study of cytomegalovirus exposure and HLA in healthy donors. Study in general: Of the donors genotyped, approximately 410 in all, about 81% fell in the Caucasian-associated ancestry cluster.

A multiplex PCR was run with 60 Vbeta primers and 13 Jbeta primers. Some clones are missing from TCRdb's copy, which holds only in-frame ones; the method was immunoSEQ multiplex PCR. The table lists some 120,000 clones, about four fifths of them singletons. Study-level results: Later on, an analysis tied under 20,000 TCR beta sequences to HLA alleles at 0.05 false discovery rate.

The chain is built from TRBV5-6 and TRBJ1-5; tentative D call: TRBD1 (5 bases). The sample comprised PBMCs. The TCR sequence derives from a woman under 40 in good health and CMV-seronegative. As DNA, the CDR3 is TGTGCCAGCAGCCTAGGGGAGGCGAACAATCAGCCCCAGCATTTT. Its protein product is CASSLGEANNQPQHF.